These 22 T cell receptor beta chains share one sample of origin, sequenced in a study of cytomegalovirus exposure and HLA in healthy donors. The study ran its PCR with 60 Vbeta and 13 Jbeta primers. Assay used: immunoSEQ multiplex PCR; TCRdb lists only in-frame clones, some missing. The table has tens of thousands of clones, roughly 80% seen once. Sequencing was done on a sample of PBMCs. These receptors all come from a man aged 40-55 years in good health and CMV-seronegative.

This clone occurred a few times. The genes are TRBV6-6 and TRBJ1-1; D call uncertain. The CDR3 sequence is 11 residues long. V lost 7 bases and J 1 base, leaving 4 bases between the germline ends. The V gene's germline CDR1 is MNHNY and CDR2 SVGAGI (reference sequence). The CDR3 DNA reads as TGTGCCAGCATTAAGAACACTGAAGCTTTCTTT. This translates into CASIKNTEAFF.

This rearrangement joins TRBV9 to TRBJ2-1, with TRBD1 matching 8 bases. J lost 9 bases, V lost 0 bases, and 8 bases had no gene match. CDR1 is SGDLS and CDR2 is YYNGEE in the germline V gene. The CDR3 length is 15 residues. Written as DNA, the CDR3 is TGTGCCAGCAGCGTAGCTGGACAGGGAGAATCTGAGCAGTTCTTC. It specifies CASSVAGQGESEQFF.

This chain uses TRBV6-5 with TRBJ2-2; weak D call: TRBD1 (6 bases). V lost 6 bases, J lost 5 bases, and 10 bases lay in between. The CDR3 contains 13 residues. Germline V lookup: CDR1 MNHEY, CDR2 SVGAGI. CDR3: CASRKGVTGELFF. The DNA for the CDR3 is TGTGCCAGCAGAAAGGGGGTGACCGGGGAGCTGTTTTTT.

This clone has just one count. The J gene is TRBJ2-7, the V gene TRBV19, with 8 bases fitting TRBD2. The V and J ends lost 6 bases and 2 bases, in that order; junction bases with no gene match: 9. CDR3 size: 15 residues. CDR1 is LNHDA and CDR2 is SQIVND in the germline V gene (reference sequence). CDR3 in DNA: TGTGCCAGTAGCTTCACTAGCGGAGTCACCTACGAGCAGTACTTC. Its translation: CASSFTSGVTYEQYF.

V usage is TRBV30 and J usage is TRBJ2-1; D is perhaps TRBD2 (6 bases). The germline V gene has CDR1 GTSNPN and CDR2 SVGIG (reference sequence). Trimming shortened V by 5 bases and J by 7 bases, and 9 bases separated the two germline ends. CDR3 length: 11 amino acids. The CDR3, as DNA: TGTGCCTGGCGGGAGCGGAATGAGCAGTTCTTC. Its translation is CAWRERNEQFF.

V is TRBV27 and J is TRBJ2-7, with D perhaps TRBD2 (5 bases). There are 15 residues in the CDR3. Trimming removed 8 bases at V and 0 bases at J, with 17 bases between. CDR1 is MNHEY and CDR2 is SMNVEV in the germline V gene (reference sequence). CDR3 sequence: CASRLEAASSYEQYF. The CDR3 DNA reads as TGTGCCAGCCGCCTGGAGGCGGCTAGCTCCTACGAGCAGTACTTC.

The J gene is TRBJ2-2, the V gene TRBV25-1, with a weak D call TRBD2 (5 bases). The CDR3 is 12 amino acids. Per the germline V gene, CDR1 is MGHDK and CDR2 is SYGVNS. V gave up 5 bases and J gave up 5 bases, with 6 bases separating them. The CDR3 bases are TGTGCCAGCAGTTCGGGGACCGGGGAGCTGTTTTTT. This sequence encodes CASSSGTGELFF.

This clone has a handful of counts. The chain combines TRBV19 with TRBJ1-4; D remains ambiguous. The germline V gene encodes CDR1 LNHDA and CDR2 SQIVND (reference sequence). The CDR3 length is 12 residues. The V gene lost 5 bases and the J gene lost 11 bases, with 12 bases spanning the gap. CDR3 sequence: CASSRGEAKLFF. CDR3 nucleotides: TGTGCCAGTAGTCGCGGTGAGGCGAAACTGTTTTTT.

This clone was found once. The chain joins TRBV27 to TRBJ1-5; TRBD1 might be the D (5 bases). Trimming took off 3 bases at V and 0 bases at J, with 9 bases between the two ends. The CDR3 loop spans 15 amino acids. Per the germline V gene, CDR1 is MNHEY and CDR2 is SMNVEV (reference sequence). The CDR3 loop reads CASSLAGISNQPQHF. The DNA of the CDR3 is TGTGCCAGCAGTTTGGCAGGGATTAGCAATCAGCCCCAGCATTTT.

The rearrangement joins TRBV27 to TRBJ1-2; D perhaps matches TRBD1 (6 bases). CDR3 length: 14 amino acids. The V end lost 2 bases, the J end lost 8 bases, and 15 bases lay between the germline ends. In germline, CDR1 is MNHEY, CDR2 SMNVEV (reference sequence). In DNA form, the CDR3 reads TGTGCCAGCAGTTTAAACAGGGTGGTTGGAGGCTACACCTTC. Its protein product is CASSLNRVVGGYTF.

The chain couples TRBV4-1 to TRBJ2-5; 7 bases line up with TRBD1. The CDR3 is 16 residues long. The trim removed 7 bases at V and 2 bases at J, leaving 13 bases unmatched. The germline V gene encodes CDR1 MGHRA and CDR2 YSYEKL. The CDR3 DNA follows: TGCGCCAGCATTACTTCACCCGGACAGGCTCAAGAGACCCAGTACTTC. Protein sequence: CASITSPGQAQETQYF.

J is TRBJ2-5 and V is TRBV10-3; 12 nucleotides align to TRBD2. Germline V gene lookup returns CDR1 ENHRY and CDR2 SYGVKD. J was trimmed by 5 bases and V by 10 bases; bases with no gene match: 8. This CDR3 spans 14 amino acids. The CDR3 DNA sequence: TGTGCCACGACTAGCGGGGGAATGGGTGAGACCCAGTACTTC. This codes for CATTSGGMGETQYF.

The chain recombines TRBV2 with TRBJ2-7; TRBD1 matches at 7 bases. This CDR3 has 12 residues. CDR1 is SNHLY, CDR2 FYNNEI, per germline. The V segment lost 6 bases and the J segment 1 base; nucleotides outside the gene matches: 0. This chain's CDR3 is CASRQGSYEQYF. In nucleotides, the CDR3 is TGTGCCAGCAGACAGGGGTCCTACGAGCAGTACTTC.

The chain joins TRBV7-9 to TRBJ1-2; D is uncertain. With 7 bases removed from V and 8 bases from J, the gap between germline ends came to 23 bases. Germline V CDR1 and CDR2: SEHNR, FQNEAQ (reference sequence). The CDR3 totals 15 residues. The CDR3 coding sequence is TGTGCCAGCACCTATTCGGGGAGGGCCGCGGGGGGCTACACCTTC. This sequence encodes CASTYSGRAAGGYTF.

This chain links TRBV5-4 with TRBJ2-7; 10 bases are shared with TRBD1. Germline lookup yields CDR1 SGHNT and CDR2 YYREEE (reference sequence). The CDR3 length is 14 residues. V dropped 9 bases and J dropped 4; count of bases not matched to a gene: 10. Written as DNA, the CDR3 is TGTGCCACAACCCCGGGACAGGGGTTTTACGAGCAGTACTTC. Amino acid sequence: CATTPGQGFYEQYF.

The CDR3 loop is CASIKGEYTEAFF. CDR3 DNA sequence: TGTGCCAGCATCAAGGGAGAGTACACTGAAGCTTTCTTT. The chain is built from TRBV6-4 and TRBJ1-1; no firm D call. Germline lookup yields CDR1 MRHNA and CDR2 SNTAGT. V was pared by 7 bases and J by 3 bases, with 12 bases between. The CDR3 runs 13 residues.

The chain joins TRBV5-1 to TRBJ2-7, with TRBD2 identical over 8 bases. This CDR3 has 15 residues. Germline V gene sequence: CDR1 SGHRS, CDR2 YFSETQ. V gave up 4 bases and J gave up 5 bases; unmatched junction bases: 11. The CDR3: CASSVSGTSRNEQYF. As DNA, the CDR3 is TGCGCCAGCAGCGTATCCGGGACTAGTCGCAACGAGCAGTACTTC. Based on the CDR3 plus reference TRBV5-1 and TRBJ2-7, the full variable domain is KAGVTQTPRYLIKTRGQQVTLSCSPISGHRSVSWYQQTPGQGLQFLFEYFSETQRNKGNFPGRFSGRQFSNSRSEMNVSTLELGDSALYLCASSVSGTSRNEQYFGPGTRLTVT.

The chain recombines TRBV2 with TRBJ1-1, with D possibly TRBD1 on 6 matching bases. The germline V gene encodes CDR1 SNHLY and CDR2 FYNNEI. The CDR3 is 13 residues long. V was cut by 6 bases and J by 4 bases, with 12 bases left in between. Here the CDR3 DNA reads TGTGCCAGCAGCCTCGACAGGACCACTGAAGCTTTCTTT. Protein: CASSLDRTTEAFF.

The J gene is TRBJ1-5, the V gene TRBV6-6; maybe TRBD1 (6 bases). The CDR3 covers 14 residues. Trimming took 10 bases from V and 4 from J, leaving 17 bases between them. The germline V gene encodes CDR1 MNHNY and CDR2 SVGAGI (reference sequence). CDR3 loop: CATWAKGGNQPQHF. CDR3 DNA: TGTGCCACCTGGGCAAAAGGGGGTAATCAGCCCCAGCATTTT.

The V and J genes are TRBV5-4 and TRBJ2-1; the match to TRBD2 covers 11 bases. Germline V lookup: CDR1 SGHNT, CDR2 YYREEE (reference sequence). V lost 1 base and J lost 6; bases outside the gene matches: 6. CDR3 length: 16 residues. CDR3 nucleotides: TGTGCCAGCAGCTTGCCTATAGCGGGAGGGTCCAATGAGCAGTTCTTC. The encoded protein is CASSLPIAGGSNEQFF.

CDR3 sequence: CASSPNRGNTGELFF. The CDR3 bases are TGTGCCAGCAGCCCCAACAGGGGTAACACCGGGGAGCTGTTTTTT. V and J are TRBV7-9 and TRBJ2-2; 7 bases are shared with TRBD1. CDR3 length equals 15 residues. Germline-derived CDR1 and CDR2 are SEHNR and FQNEAQ (reference sequence). Trimming at V came to 5 bases and at J to 2 bases, leaving 5 bases not matched to a gene.

CDR3 DNA sequence: TGTGCCAGTAGTTTCCTCAGGGGAGAGCAGTACTTC. Its protein product is CASSFLRGEQYF. The V gene is TRBV19, the J gene TRBJ2-7, with D tentatively TRBD1 (6 bases). The germline CDR1 and CDR2 sequences are LNHDA and SQIVND (reference sequence). The CDR3 has 12 amino acids. V was cut by 5 bases and J by 7 bases, with 12 bases left in between.